This TCR beta chain originates from a study of siplizumab effects on memory and regulatory T cells. Study-level results: Roughly 75-96% of proliferating CD4+ or CD8+ clones defied assignment to a naive or memory phenotype.

About this clone itself: Its antigen is undetermined.

TCRdb's table, derived via immunoSEQ multiplex PCR, lists solely in-frame clones and lacks some. This table has approximately 97,000 clones, roughly 92% appearing once. Per the germline V gene, CDR1 is SGHDN and CDR2 is FVKESK. The CDR3 covers 16 residues. Trimming left V 0 bases short and J 4 bases short, with 15 bases between. The TCR sequence derives from a human donor in good health. The source material was CD4+ T cells sorted from blood. The chain is built from TRBV14 and TRBJ2-5, with D perhaps being TRBD1 or TRBD2 (5 bases each). In DNA form, the CDR3 reads TGTGCCAGCAGCCAAGAATCGAGGGCAGGGCTAGAGACCCAGTACTTC. It is translated as CASSQESRAGLETQYF.